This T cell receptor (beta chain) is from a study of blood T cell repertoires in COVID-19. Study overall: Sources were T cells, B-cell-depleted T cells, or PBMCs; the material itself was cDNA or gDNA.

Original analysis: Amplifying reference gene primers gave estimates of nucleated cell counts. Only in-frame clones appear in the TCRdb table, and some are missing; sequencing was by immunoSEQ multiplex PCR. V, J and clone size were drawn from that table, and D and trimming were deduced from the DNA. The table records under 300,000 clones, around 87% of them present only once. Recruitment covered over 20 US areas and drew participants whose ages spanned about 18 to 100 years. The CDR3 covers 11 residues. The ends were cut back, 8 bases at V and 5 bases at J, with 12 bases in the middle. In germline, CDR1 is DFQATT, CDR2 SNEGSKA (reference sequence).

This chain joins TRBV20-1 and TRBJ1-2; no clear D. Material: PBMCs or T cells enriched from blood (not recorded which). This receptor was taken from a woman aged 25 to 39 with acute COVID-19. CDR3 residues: CSHSREYGYTF. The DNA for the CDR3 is TGCAGTCATTCGCGCGAGTATGGCTACACCTTC.